A selection of T cell receptor beta chains follows, all from one sample in a study of post-analysis software for immune sequencing data. From the PCR reads, TCRdb called clonotypes with MiXCR, one entry per CDR3 protein. The repertoire has 650,000 to 850,000 distinct CDR3 sequences, under 60% of them found once; the top ten carry roughly 4.4%. Input material: blood. The source is a girl aged 10-17 years with multiple sclerosis. Both conserved end residues are part of each CDR3. D genes are given only for firm matches. Some rows mark clone size as missing; the rest say once, few, many or name a class of expanded clone.

v_gene	abundance	j_gene	d_gene	CDR3aa	CDR3nt
TRBV10-3	NA	TRBJ2-7	NA	CAIKQGGDYEQYF	TGTGCCATCAAACAGGGAGGGGACTACGAGCAGTACTTC
TRBV28	NA	TRBJ2-7	NA	CASSAPPGSDEQYF	TGTGCCAGCAGTGCTCCCCCTGGGTCGGATGAGCAGTACTTC
TRBV2	NA	TRBJ2-5	TRBD2	CAGLGTSGETQYF	TGTGCCGGGTTGGGGACTAGCGGAGAGACCCAGTACTTC
TRBV24-1	NA	TRBJ2-1	NA	CATSAGPPGEQFF	TGTGCCACCAGTGCCGGCCCTCCCGGTGAGCAGTTCTTC
TRBV7-9	many	TRBJ1-2	NA	CASSLAGDYGYTF	TGTGCCAGCAGCTTAGCAGGGGACTATGGCTACACCTTC
TRBV28	few	TRBJ2-3	NA	CASSGLVPTNLLRKHTDTQYF	TGTGCCAGCAGTGGATTGGTACCAACAAATTTGCTCCGGAAACACACAGATACGCAGTATTTT
TRBV27	NA	TRBJ2-1	NA	CASSLSGGRHEQFF	TGTGCCAGCAGTTTATCGGGTGGGAGACATGAGCAGTTCTTC
TRBV5-1	few	TRBJ2-7	TRBD2	CASSSHQTSAEYEQYF	TGCGCCAGCAGCTCCCATCAGACTAGCGCGGAGTACGAGCAGTACTTC
TRBV20-1	NA	TRBJ2-6	TRBD1	CSARGWTGAGANVLTF	TGCAGTGCTAGGGGTTGGACAGGGGCAGGGGCCAACGTCCTGACTTTC
TRBV11-2	NA	TRBJ1-1	NA	CASSLDRAIMNTEAFF	TGTGCCAGCAGCTTAGACAGGGCGATCATGAACACTGAAGCTTTCTTT
TRBV11-3	few	TRBJ2-5	NA	CASSLDAGRQETQYF	TGTGCCAGCAGCTTAGATGCGGGTAGACAAGAGACCCAGTACTTC
TRBV4-3	NA	TRBJ2-3	NA	CASSQDPPRTTTDTQYF	TGCGCCAGCAGCCAAGACCCCCCGAGGACTACCACAGATACGCAGTATTTT
TRBV6-1	few	TRBJ2-7	NA	CASSEGWGPEQYF	TGTGCCAGCAGTGAAGGGTGGGGGCCCGAGCAGTACTTC
TRBV10-3	NA	TRBJ2-7	TRBD2	CAIRLAGNEQYF	TGTGCCATCAGACTAGCGGGAAACGAGCAGTACTTC
TRBV7-6	NA	TRBJ2-7	NA	CASSLAHQYEQYF	TGTGCCAGCAGCTTAGCGCACCAGTACGAGCAGTACTTC
TRBV28	NA	TRBJ2-7	TRBD2	CATNSGEGPGTYVEQYF	TGTGCCACAAATTCGGGGGAGGGGCCTGGTACTTATGTCGAGCAGTACTTC
TRBV9	few	TRBJ2-7	TRBD2	CASSVLAGGPDEQYF	TGTGCCAGCAGCGTTTTAGCGGGAGGGCCGGACGAGCAGTACTTC
TRBV5-1	few	TRBJ2-7	TRBD1	CASSSTDRGAYEQYF	TGCGCCAGCAGCTCGACGGACAGGGGAGCCTACGAGCAGTACTTC
TRBV12-3/TRBV12-4	few	TRBJ1-1	NA	CASIEDYNTEAFF	TGTGCCAGCATCGAGGATTATAACACTGAAGCTTTCTTT
TRBV6-6	NA	TRBJ2-1	TRBD2	CASSYGLAGGYEQFF	TGTGCCAGCAGTTACGGGCTAGCGGGAGGGTATGAGCAGTTCTTC
TRBV3-1	few	TRBJ2-1	NA	CASSQDWGGLYNEQFF	TGTGCCAGCAGCCAAGATTGGGGGGGGCTCTACAATGAGCAGTTCTTC
TRBV9	NA	TRBJ2-1	TRBD2	CASSALTSGRAFEQFF	TGTGCCAGCAGCGCCCTCACTAGCGGGAGGGCCTTTGAGCAGTTCTTC
TRBV7-2	NA	TRBJ2-1	TRBD2	CASSSGLAPFHNEQFF	TGTGCCAGCAGCTCGGGACTAGCCCCTTTCCACAATGAGCAGTTCTTC
TRBV4-3	many	TRBJ1-6	NA	CASSQVPHPNNSPLHF	TGCGCCAGCAGCCAAGTCCCCCACCCGAATAATTCACCCCTCCACTTT
TRBV20-1	NA	TRBJ1-2	NA	CSARVEQLSGYTF	TGCAGTGCTAGAGTGGAACAGCTCTCCGGCTACACCTTC
TRBV7-3	NA	TRBJ2-1	TRBD2	CASSPRELAGAEQFF	TGTGCCAGCAGCCCAAGGGAACTAGCGGGAGCTGAGCAGTTCTTC
TRBV24-1	NA	TRBJ2-5	NA	CATSDLKGETQYF	TGTGCCACCAGTGATTTAAAGGGGGAGACCCAGTACTTC
TRBV29-1	few	TRBJ2-1	NA	CSAGVRAFNEQFF	TGCAGCGCCGGAGTGAGGGCCTTTAATGAGCAGTTCTTC
TRBV4-3	many	TRBJ2-4	NA	CASSQRVAKNIQYF	TGCGCCAGCAGCCAAAGGGTAGCCAAAAACATTCAGTACTTC
TRBV29-1	few	TRBJ2-7	NA	CSATLDYEQYF	TGCAGCGCCACCCTGGATTACGAGCAGTACTTC
TRBV24-1	few	TRBJ2-3	NA	CATSESSPVWGPYTDTQYF	TGTGCCACCAGTGAATCCTCCCCCGTCTGGGGACCTTACACGGATACGCAGTATTTT
TRBV6-5	few	TRBJ1-4	NA	CASRQGNNEKLFF	TGTGCCAGCAGACAAGGAAATAATGAAAAACTGTTTTTT
TRBV6-5	few	TRBJ2-1	NA	CASSSRDYNEQFF	TGTGCCAGCAGCTCTCGGGACTACAATGAGCAGTTCTTC
TRBV6-1	NA	TRBJ1-1	NA	CASAGDNTEAFF	TGTGCCAGTGCCGGGGACAACACTGAAGCTTTCTTT
TRBV20-1	few	TRBJ1-2	TRBD1	CSARPTGGDYGYTF	TGCAGTGCTAGGCCGACAGGGGGGGACTATGGCTACACCTTC
TRBV4-2	NA	TRBJ2-3	NA	CASSHPSHVLDTQYF	TGTGCCAGCAGCCACCCTAGCCACGTGTTAGATACGCAGTATTTT
TRBV12-3/TRBV12-4	few	TRBJ2-7	TRBD2	CASSPEGLAYEQYF	TGTGCCAGCAGTCCAGAAGGACTAGCCTACGAGCAGTACTTC
TRBV6-5	NA	TRBJ1-1	TRBD1	CASSPRTGTNTEAFF	TGTGCCAGCAGTCCCAGGACAGGAACTAACACTGAAGCTTTCTTT
TRBV2	NA	TRBJ1-2	NA	CASVRAGYTF	TGTGCCAGCGTTAGAGCTGGCTACACCTTC
TRBV7-9	NA	TRBJ2-2	TRBD2	CASSPDLAGGSNTGELFF	TGTGCCAGCAGCCCAGACCTAGCGGGAGGGTCGAACACCGGGGAGCTGTTTTTT
TRBV3-1	NA	TRBJ2-5	NA	CASSQRGLETQYF	TGTGCCAGCAGCCAGAGAGGGCTAGAGACCCAGTACTTC
TRBV2	NA	TRBJ1-4	NA	CASSTQGLNEKLFF	TGTGCCAGCAGTACACAGGGCCTCAATGAAAAACTGTTTTTT
TRBV20-1	NA	TRBJ2-1	NA	CSATWTLWDEQFF	TGCAGTGCTACTTGGACCTTATGGGATGAGCAGTTCTTC
TRBV19	NA	TRBJ1-1	NA	CASSIPPGPAFF	TGTGCCAGTAGTATTCCCCCCGGGCCGGCTTTCTTT
TRBV29-1	NA	TRBJ2-3	TRBD2	CSVGRLAGDFYTDTQYF	TGCAGCGTTGGGCGACTAGCGGGAGATTTTTACACAGATACGCAGTATTTT
TRBV4-1	once	TRBJ2-1	TRBD1	CASSQVRTGGGNEQFF	TGCGCCAGCAGCCAAGTCCGGACAGGGGGTGGCAATGAGCAGTTCTTC
TRBV6-2/TRBV6-3	NA	TRBJ2-1	NA	CASTPRGSYNEQFF	TGTGCCAGCACTCCCAGGGGATCCTACAATGAGCAGTTCTTC
TRBV29-1	few	TRBJ1-4	NA	CSANTGNEKLFF	TGCAGCGCAAATACAGGGAATGAAAAACTGTTTTTT
TRBV24-1	few	TRBJ2-1	NA	CATSDGAPNEQFF	TGTGCCACCAGTGATGGGGCTCCCAATGAGCAGTTCTTC